Below, 7 T cell receptor beta chains from the same sample are listed, as sequenced in a study of shared clonotypes between healthy human individuals. Produced via immunoSEQ multiplex PCR; TCRdb's table is partial and in-frame only. Of around 1.1 million clones listed, approximately 77% are singletons. The material sequenced was memory CD4+ T cells from PBMCs. Subset specified: CD45RA-negative fraction. The receptors were gathered from a man in his late teens or twenties in good health. Some clones in this sample may be carry-over from other donors' samples.

A remark on this clone: One end of the junction varies from germline; a read error may be responsible. The gene calls are TRBV5-1 and TRBJ2-7, with 7 positions matching TRBD2. Germline V gene data show CDR1 as SGHRS and CDR2 as YFSETQ. The CDR3 is 14 amino acids. The CDR3 DNA reads as TGTGCCAGCAGCTTGGTGGCTAGCGGCTACGAGCAGTACTTC. This sequence encodes CASSLVASGYEQYF.

This rearrangement joins TRBV4-1 to TRBJ2-3, with D possibly being TRBD2 (5 bases). From germline, CDR1 is MGHRA and CDR2 YSYEKL. CDR3 size: 18 residues. V shed 0 bases and J shed 0 bases, with 16 bases lying between them. The CDR3 sequence is CASSQDLGSSGSTDTQYF. The DNA for the CDR3 is TGCGCCAGCAGCCAAGATCTTGGGTCGAGCGGTAGCACAGATACGCAGTATTTT.

This clone appeared once. The chain links TRBV4-1 to TRBJ1-1; tentatively, D is TRBD1 (6 bases). Germline V lookup: CDR1 MGHRA, CDR2 YSYEKL. V was clipped by 0 bases and J by 5 bases, with 7 bases between them. The CDR3 is made up of 13 amino acids. CDR3: CASSQDDRTEAFF. CDR3 sequence (DNA): TGCGCCAGCAGCCAAGACGACAGGACTGAAGCTTTCTTT.

This rearrangement joins TRBV7-9 to TRBJ2-1; TRBD1 matches at 10 bases. V lost 3 bases, J lost 0 bases, and 11 bases stayed unmatched. Germline CDR1 and CDR2: SEHNR and FQNEAQ (reference sequence). CDR3 length: 19 amino acids. Here the CDR3 reads CASSFRGTGETHSYNEQFF. CDR3 nucleotides: TGTGCCAGCAGCTTTAGGGGGACAGGGGAAACCCACTCCTACAATGAGCAGTTCTTC.

This clone was observed many times. This sequence joins TRBV7-9 and TRBJ1-3; no firm D call. Trimming cost V 5 bases and J 0 bases, with 8 bases left between them. This CDR3 comprises 14 residues. The germline V gene has CDR1 SEHNR and CDR2 FQNEAQ (reference sequence). CDR3 loop: CASSPIGSGNTIYF. The CDR3, as DNA: TGTGCCAGCAGCCCCATCGGCTCTGGAAACACCATATATTTT.

This chain joins TRBV21-1 and TRBJ2-7; TRBD1, the table's D call, lacks a check against the DNA. TRBV21-1 represents a pseudogene. The CDR3 is 17 residues long. As DNA, the CDR3 is TGTGCCAGCAGCGAGACAGGGGGCGTTTTCCGGTACTACGAGCAGTACTTC. Translated: CASSETGGVFRYYEQYF.

This chain joins TRBV28 and TRBJ1-2; D ambiguous. This CDR3 region has 15 residues. From germline, CDR1 is MDHEN and CDR2 SYDVKM. V lost 5 bases, J lost 6 bases, and 19 bases lay in between. This chain's CDR3 is CASSPPRHPLNGYTF. The CDR3 DNA reads as TGTGCCAGCAGTCCCCCAAGGCACCCTCTTAATGGCTACACCTTC.